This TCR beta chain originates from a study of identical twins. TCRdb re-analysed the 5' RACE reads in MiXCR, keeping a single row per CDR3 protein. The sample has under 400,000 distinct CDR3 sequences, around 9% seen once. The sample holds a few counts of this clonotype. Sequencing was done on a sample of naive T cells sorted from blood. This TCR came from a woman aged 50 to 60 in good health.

CDR3 bases: TGTGCCAGCAGCCAACTAGCGGGAGGGGTCAATGAGCAGTTCTTC. Protein: CASSQLAGGVNEQFF. This chain connects TRBV14 to TRBJ2-1, with 12 bases that match TRBD2. CDR1 and CDR2 (germline): SGHDN, FVKESK. J was trimmed by 6 bases and V by 2 bases; bases with no gene match: 2. CDR3 length: 15 amino acids.